The 29 T cell receptor beta chains reported below all come from one sample, sequenced in a study of shared clonotypes between healthy human individuals. Profiled with immunoSEQ multiplex PCR; TCRdb holds only in-frame clones, not every one. The data show about 2.1 million clones, just under 95% seen once. Naive CD8 cells, CD45RO-negative and positively selected for CCR7, excluded terminally differentiated effector memory CD45RA+ cells. Sequencing was carried out using naive CD8+ T cells from PBMCs. These receptors all come from a man younger than 30 in good health. Some clones in this sample may be carry-over from other donors' samples.

About this clone: Other DNA sequences of this sample code for an identical CDR3. J is TRBJ1-1 and V is TRBV6-5; D is undetermined. CDR3 length: 13 residues. Between the trimmed V and J ends, which lost 5 bases and 3 bases, there was a span of 10 bases. Germline V gene data show CDR1 as MNHEY and CDR2 as SVGAGI. CDR3 sequence reads: CASSPPGDTEAFF. The CDR3 nucleotides are TGTGCCAGCAGTCCCCCCGGAGACACTGAAGCTTTCTTT.

This clone was seen a single time. The chain carries TRBV5-6 and TRBJ2-3, with TRBD2 as a possible D gene (5 bases). The length of the CDR3 is 18 residues. V was shortened by 1 base and J by 1 base, with 19 bases between the two germline ends. The germline CDR1 and CDR2 sequences are SGHDT and YYEEEE. The CDR3: CASSLMRAGRVRTDTQYF. In nucleotides, the CDR3 is TGTGCCAGCAGCTTGATGAGGGCCGGTAGGGTTCGCACAGATACGCAGTATTTT.

Of note for this clone: Different DNA sequences within this sample yield the same CDR3. This chain links TRBV7-9 with TRBJ2-7; 9 bases map to TRBD2. The trim removed 6 bases at V and 2 bases at J, leaving 2 bases unmatched. Germline-derived CDR1 and CDR2 are SEHNR and FQNEAQ (reference sequence). CDR3 size: 13 residues. The CDR3 loop is CASSRGGAYEQYF. As DNA, the CDR3 is TGTGCCAGCAGTCGCGGGGGGGCCTACGAGCAGTACTTC.

This chain uses TRBV14 with TRBJ1-1; 8 bases align to TRBD1. With 4 bases clipped from V and 5 bases from J, the junction kept 9 bases outside the gene matches. The CDR3 totals 15 residues. Germline V gene sequence: CDR1 SGHDN, CDR2 FVKESK. The CDR3 reads CASSRDDRGRTEAFF. The CDR3 DNA follows: TGTGCCAGCAGCCGGGACGACAGGGGCCGGACTGAAGCTTTCTTT.

The chain recombines TRBV19 with TRBJ2-1; the D gene could be TRBD1 or TRBD2 (5 bases each). The ends were cut back, 5 bases at V and 3 bases at J, with 8 bases in the middle. The CDR3 loop spans 13 amino acids. Germline CDR1 LNHDA, CDR2 SQIVND (reference sequence). The CDR3 sequence is CASSEGLYNEQFF. The CDR3, as DNA: TGTGCCAGTAGTGAGGGGCTCTACAATGAGCAGTTCTTC.

This sequence joins TRBV27 and TRBJ1-4, with D perhaps matching TRBD1 (6 bases). The V and J ends lost 1 base and 8 bases respectively, with 14 bases between them. The CDR3 length is 15 residues. Germline CDR1 and CDR2: MNHEY and SMNVEV (reference sequence). The CDR3 nucleotides read TGTGCCAGCAGTTTATTAGGGGGGGTGGGGGAAAAACTGTTTTTT. Translation gives CASSLLGGVGEKLFF.

The chain combines TRBV7-2 with TRBJ2-7; 8 bases fit TRBD2. V lost 2 bases, J lost 2 bases, and 11 bases stayed unmatched. The germline V gene encodes CDR1 SGHTA and CDR2 FQGNSA. CDR3 length: 17 amino acids. This chain's CDR3 is CASSLPPRVAGTYEQYF. DNA for the CDR3: TGTGCCAGCAGCTTACCGCCACGGGTAGCGGGGACCTACGAGCAGTACTTC. Full variable domain (remainder filled in from reference TRBV7-2 and TRBJ2-7): GAGVSQSPSNKVTEKGKDVELRCDPISGHTALYWYRQSLGQGLEFLIYFQGNSAPDKSGLPSDRFSAERTGGSVSTLTIQRTQQEDSAVYLCASSLPPRVAGTYEQYFGPGTRLTVT.

This chain connects TRBV7-2 to TRBJ2-7, with 9 bases fitting TRBD1. Germline CDR1 SGHTA, CDR2 FQGNSA. The CDR3 length is 13 residues. Germline trimming cut 7 bases from V and 5 bases from J; bases unmatched to any gene: 6. CDR3: CASTGQGRDEQYF. DNA of the CDR3: TGTGCCAGCACCGGACAGGGGCGGGACGAGCAGTACTTC. The full variable domain, its missing parts supplied by reference TRBV7-2 and TRBJ2-7, is GAGVSQSPSNKVTEKGKDVELRCDPISGHTALYWYRQSLGQGLEFLIYFQGNSAPDKSGLPSDRFSAERTGGSVSTLTIQRTQQEDSAVYLCASTGQGRDEQYFGPGTRLTVT.

V and J are TRBV15 and TRBJ2-7, with a tentative D call TRBD2 (6 bases). CDR1 LNHNV and CDR2 YYDKDF come from the germline V gene (reference sequence). This CDR3 contains 14 residues. Trimming left V 5 bases short and J 2 bases short, with 13 bases between. The CDR3 is CATSGDRGAYEQYF. The CDR3 coding sequence is TGTGCCACCAGCGGCGACCGCGGGGCCTACGAGCAGTACTTC.

For the CDR3, the DNA is TGTGCCAGCAGTCCTCGCACAGGGGAGACAGATACGCAGTATTTT. Translated, it gives CASSPRTGETDTQYF. The chain recombines TRBV27 with TRBJ2-3, with 7 bases fitting TRBD1. The CDR3 is 15 residues long. V lost 5 bases, J lost 3 bases, and 8 bases stayed unmatched. The V gene's germline CDR1 is MNHEY and CDR2 SMNVEV (reference sequence).

J is TRBJ1-6 and V is TRBV7-9, with a weak D call TRBD1 (5 bases). Germline V gene data show CDR1 as SEHNR and CDR2 as FQNEAQ (reference sequence). Trimming stripped 1 base from V and 10 bases from J, with 17 bases between. The CDR3 totals 16 residues. The CDR3: CASSLGGDLNLSPLHF. The CDR3 DNA sequence: TGTGCCAGCAGCTTAGGCGGGGACCTGAATTTATCACCCCTCCACTTT.

This chain joins TRBV7-9 and TRBJ2-3; the match to TRBD2 covers 8 bases. The CDR3 loop spans 18 amino acids. V dropped 4 bases and J dropped 0; count of bases not matched to a gene: 12. The germline V gene has CDR1 SEHNR and CDR2 FQNEAQ (reference sequence). CDR3 nucleotide sequence: TGTGCCAGCAGCTCGTCAGTATTTGCTAGCGGGAGCACAGATACGCAGTATTTT. Translated, it gives CASSSSVFASGSTDTQYF.

The genes are TRBV2 and TRBJ2-3; D uncertain. V gave up 3 bases and J gave up 1 base, with 17 bases separating them. Per germline, CDR1 SNHLY and CDR2 FYNNEI. The CDR3 runs 17 residues. CDR3 sequence: CASSDLLHIRGTDTQYF. The CDR3 nucleotides are TGTGCCAGCAGTGACCTACTGCACATCAGAGGCACAGATACGCAGTATTTT.

The chain couples TRBV7-3 to TRBJ2-2, with D unresolved. Trimming left V 7 bases short and J 0 bases short, with 18 bases between. Germline CDR1 SGHTA, CDR2 FQGTGA. The CDR3 is 17 residues long. The CDR3 sequence: CASTGEAARTNTGELFF. The CDR3 nucleotides are TGTGCCAGCACCGGCGAGGCGGCCCGTACGAACACCGGGGAGCTGTTTTTT.

The chain employs TRBV6-5 and TRBJ1-2; D may be TRBD1 (5 bases). Deletions cut 7 bases from V and 8 bases from J, with 17 bases between. The V gene's germline CDR1 is MNHEY and CDR2 SVGAGI. This CDR3 contains 13 residues. The CDR3 here is CASTTALGGGYTF. In DNA, the CDR3 is TGTGCCAGCACGACGGCCCTCGGGGGAGGCTACACCTTC.

This clone was detected only a few times. The chain carries TRBV6-1 and TRBJ1-1, with unresolved D. Germline V CDR1 and CDR2: MNHNS, SASEGT. CDR3 length: 13 residues. V was pared by 7 bases and J by 7 bases, with 16 bases between. This CDR3 reads CASTSIGGLEAFF. The CDR3 DNA reads TGTGCCAGCACCTCTATTGGAGGGCTTGAAGCTTTCTTT.

The rearrangement uses TRBV27 and TRBJ2-7; 9 bases agree with TRBD1. The CDR3 totals 15 residues. The germline CDR1 and CDR2 sequences are MNHEY and SMNVEV (reference sequence). V dropped 7 bases and J dropped 5; count of bases not matched to a gene: 12. CDR3 bases: TGTGCCAGCACCCAACGTCCGGGACAGGGAGACGAGCAGTACTTC. It encodes CASTQRPGQGDEQYF.

This chain connects TRBV9 to TRBJ1-3, with D possibly matching TRBD1 (6 bases). Trimming left V 3 bases short and J 0 bases short, with 16 bases between. This CDR3 spans 17 amino acids. Germline lookup yields CDR1 SGDLS and CDR2 YYNGEE. This CDR3 reads CASSGGAGNPSGNTIYF. Here the CDR3 DNA reads TGTGCCAGCAGCGGGGGGGCAGGGAACCCCTCTGGAAACACCATATATTTT.

This rearrangement joins TRBV19 to TRBJ1-2, with D maybe TRBD1 (6 bases). CDR1 and CDR2 (germline): LNHDA, SQIVND (reference sequence). The CDR3 sequence is 13 residues long. Trimming cost V 4 bases and J 4 bases, with 10 bases left between them. CDR3 sequence (DNA): TGTGCCAGTAGTACCGGACAGATCTATGGCTACACCTTC. Translated: CASSTGQIYGYTF.

The J gene is TRBJ2-3, the V gene TRBV9; no definite D call. The V and J ends lost 0 bases and 5 bases respectively, with 7 bases between them. CDR1 and CDR2 from the germline V gene are SGDLS and YYNGEE. The CDR3 runs 13 residues. As DNA, the CDR3 is TGTGCCAGCAGCGTAGCTAATTTAGATACGCAGTATTTT. Translation gives CASSVANLDTQYF.

This chain joins TRBV5-6 and TRBJ2-7, with D possibly being TRBD1 or TRBD2 (6 bases each). The V gene lost 2 bases and the J gene lost 5 bases, with 14 bases spanning the gap. Germline V CDR1 and CDR2: SGHDT, YYEEEE. The CDR3 spans 14 residues. CDR3 sequence (DNA): TGTGCCAGCAGCTTAAGGGGGGAGCGCCACGAGCAGTACTTC. Translating it yields CASSLRGERHEQYF.

The J gene is TRBJ2-7, the V gene TRBV5-5, with D perhaps matching TRBD1 (6 bases). The germline CDR1 and CDR2 sequences are SGHKS and YYEKEE (reference sequence). The CDR3 consists of 15 residues. V was shortened by 0 bases and J by 2 bases, with 12 bases between the two germline ends. CDR3 sequence reads: CASSLVEGTTYEQYF. The CDR3 coding sequence is TGTGCCAGCAGCTTGGTCGAGGGGACAACCTACGAGCAGTACTTC.

Regarding this clone: The sample carries other DNA sequences with the same CDR3. This chain links TRBV14 with TRBJ1-2; D remains unclear. The CDR3 runs to 13 residues. The V gene's germline CDR1 is SGHDN and CDR2 FVKESK. V shed 1 base and J shed 4 bases, with 7 bases lying between them. Here the CDR3 reads CASSQGRTYGYTF. The CDR3 DNA follows: TGTGCCAGCAGCCAAGGTCGGACCTATGGCTACACCTTC. Together with reference TRBV14 and TRBJ1-2, the CDR3 gives the full variable domain: EAGVTQFPSHSVIEKGQTVTLRCDPISGHDNLYWYRRVMGKEIKFLLHFVKESKQDESGMPNNRFLAERTGGTYSTLKVQPAELEDSGVYFCASSQGRTYGYTFGSGTRLTVV.

V is TRBV5-5 and J is TRBJ2-2, with D possibly TRBD2 on 5 matching bases. V was trimmed by 4 bases and J by 0 bases, leaving 13 bases between them. Germline loops: CDR1 SGHKS, CDR2 YYEKEE (reference sequence). The CDR3 loop spans 16 amino acids. CDR3 protein: CASSPGSSANTGELFF. The DNA of the CDR3 is TGTGCCAGCAGCCCGGGGTCCTCCGCGAACACCGGGGAGCTGTTTTTT.

The CDR3 protein is CASSSLGLAPYNEQFF. CDR3 sequence (DNA): TGTGCCAGCAGTTCCCTGGGACTAGCGCCTTACAATGAGCAGTTCTTC. The chain is built from TRBV28 and TRBJ2-1, with 10 bases that match TRBD2. CDR3 length equals 16 residues. V lost 4 bases to trimming and J lost 4 bases; unmatched junction nucleotides: 7. Germline lookup yields CDR1 MDHEN and CDR2 SYDVKM.

CDR3 bases: TGTGCCAGCAGCCGACGCCAGGGGAGGAACACTGAAGCTTTCTTT. This codes for CASSRRQGRNTEAFF. V gene TRBV5-8 combines with J gene TRBJ1-1; D may be TRBD1 (6 bases). The CDR3 loop spans 15 amino acids. Germline values: CDR1 SGHTS, CDR2 YDEGEE. Trimming cost V 4 bases and J 1 base, with 14 bases left between them.

V gene TRBV7-8 combines with J gene TRBJ2-7, with 8 bases that match TRBD2. Germline V lookup: CDR1 SGHVS, CDR2 FQNEAQ. This CDR3 has 16 residues. Germline trimming cut 6 bases from V and 0 bases from J; bases unmatched to any gene: 10. CDR3 residues: CASSPGGASGSYEQYF. CDR3 nucleotides: TGTGCCAGCAGTCCGGGAGGGGCTAGCGGCTCCTACGAGCAGTACTTC.

This clone was observed a single time. The CDR3 region is CASSSYRSQETQYF. CDR3 sequence (DNA): TGTGCCAGCAGTTCATACAGGAGCCAAGAGACCCAGTACTTC. The chain combines TRBV27 with TRBJ2-5; TRBD1 is a possible D gene (5 bases). Trimming pared 4 bases from V and 1 base from J, leaving 10 bases between. The CDR3 runs 14 residues. Per the germline V gene, CDR1 is MNHEY and CDR2 is SMNVEV (reference sequence).

The V and J genes are TRBV19 and TRBJ2-7, with 12 bases identical to TRBD2. Germline V CDR1 and CDR2: LNHDA, SQIVND (reference sequence). The length of the CDR3 is 14 residues. V gave up 8 bases and J gave up 2 bases; unmatched junction bases: 4. The CDR3, as DNA: TGTGCCAGTTCCGGACTAGCGGGACCCTACGAGCAGTACTTC. Its protein product is CASSGLAGPYEQYF. Full variable domain (rest looked up from reference TRBV19 and TRBJ2-7): DGGITQSPKYLFRKEGQNVTLSCEQNLNHDAMYWYRQDPGQGLRLIYYSQIVNDFQKGDIAEGYSVSREKKESFPLTVTSAQKNPTAFYLCASSGLAGPYEQYFGPGTRLTVT.